The 25 T cell receptor beta chains reported below all come from one sample, sequenced in a study of OX40 agonist ivuxolimab in advanced cancers. The repertoire was sequenced with immunoSEQ multiplex PCR; TCRdb's copy has only in-frame clones and lacks some. The data contain about 96,000 clones, under 90% of them singletons. The sample consisted of CD4+ or CD8+ T cells sorted from blood, taken in a trial of the OX40 agonist ivuxolimab. The source of these receptors is an adult with an advanced solid tumor such as melanoma, head and neck, liver or kidney cancer.

The rearrangement links TRBV5-6 to TRBJ2-1, with D perhaps TRBD2 (7 bases). Trimming pared 2 bases from V and 9 bases from J, leaving 15 bases between. This CDR3 is built from 14 residues. Per germline, CDR1 SGHDT and CDR2 YYEEEE. The chain's CDR3 is CASSFGGHPAEQFF. In nucleotides, the CDR3 is TGTGCCAGCAGCTTCGGGGGGCATCCCGCTGAGCAGTTCTTC.

In nucleotides, the CDR3 is TGCGCCAGCAGCCAGACAGTAGTTACCGGGGAGCTGTTTTTT. It encodes CASSQTVVTGELFF. J is TRBJ2-2 and V is TRBV5-1; perhaps TRBD1 as D (5 bases). The CDR3 is made up of 14 amino acids. The V and J ends lost 4 bases and 5 bases respectively, with 12 bases between them. CDR1 and CDR2 from the germline V gene are SGHRS and YFSETQ.

This rearrangement joins TRBV11-2 to TRBJ2-4, with D hard to call. V lost 4 bases and J 2 bases, leaving 9 bases between the germline ends. Germline V CDR1 and CDR2: SGHAT, FQNNGV. This CDR3 contains 14 residues. The CDR3 region is CASSSIIPKNIQYF. The CDR3 nucleotides read TGTGCCAGCAGCTCCATTATTCCCAAAAACATTCAGTACTTC.

The chain couples TRBV18 to TRBJ1-1, with 9 bases that match TRBD1. Germline assignment: CDR1 KGHSH and CDR2 LQKENI. The CDR3 is made up of 14 amino acids. The trim removed 6 bases at V and 4 bases at J, leaving 6 bases unmatched. Written as DNA, the CDR3 is TGTGCCAGCTCTCCCGACAGGGGGAGCACTGAAGCTTTCTTT. Translation gives CASSPDRGSTEAFF.

This chain joins TRBV2 and TRBJ2-1, with D perhaps TRBD1 or TRBD2 (6 bases each). The germline V gene has CDR1 SNHLY and CDR2 FYNNEI. The length of the CDR3 is 14 residues. Trimming pared 5 bases from V and 6 bases from J, leaving 14 bases between. The CDR3 DNA follows: TGTGCCAGCAGTCCTCTGGGGGGCCCCAATGAGCAGTTCTTC. It encodes CASSPLGGPNEQFF. Drawing the rest from reference TRBV2 and TRBJ2-1, the complete variable domain is EPEVTQTPSHQVTQMGQEVILRCVPISNHLYFYWYRQILGQKVEFLVSFYNNEISEKSEIFDDQFSVERPDGSNFTLKIRSTKLEDSAMYFCASSPLGGPNEQFFGPGTRLTVL.

This chain joins TRBV18 and TRBJ1-2; D unclear. Deletions cut 0 bases from V and 8 bases from J, with 16 bases between. The CDR3 loop spans 15 amino acids. Germline CDR1 KGHSH, CDR2 LQKENI. CDR3 loop: CASSPPLYEEDGYTF. The CDR3 bases are TGTGCCAGCTCACCACCGTTGTACGAGGAGGACGGCTACACCTTC.

The chain employs TRBV7-2 and TRBJ2-7, with TRBD1 matching 8 bases. The CDR3 is 18 residues long. Germline lookup yields CDR1 SGHTA and CDR2 FQGNSA. V lost 2 bases, J lost 4 bases, and 16 bases stayed unmatched. CDR3 bases: TGTGCCAGCAGCTTAAACCGGCCTGGGACAGGCAACTTATACGAGCAGTACTTC. Translation gives CASSLNRPGTGNLYEQYF.

This clone has more than one count but fewer than ten. V and J are TRBV19 and TRBJ1-6; TRBD1 is a possible D gene (6 bases). V was clipped by 9 bases and J by 4 bases, with 13 bases between them. Germline V gene sequence: CDR1 LNHDA, CDR2 SQIVND (reference sequence). The CDR3 is made up of 14 amino acids. The DNA for the CDR3 is TGTGCCAGCGAAGGGGGGCTTTATAATTCACCCCTCCACTTT. It specifies CASEGGLYNSPLHF. Full variable domain (remainder filled in from reference TRBV19 and TRBJ1-6): DGGITQSPKYLFRKEGQNVTLSCEQNLNHDAMYWYRQDPGQGLRLIYYSQIVNDFQKGDIAEGYSVSREKKESFPLTVTSAQKNPTAFYLCASEGGLYNSPLHFGNGTRLTVT.

V gene TRBV11-3 combines with J gene TRBJ2-7; 8 positions agree with TRBD1. Germline assignment: CDR1 SGHNT and CDR2 YENEEA. CDR3 size: 16 residues. J gave up 2 bases and V 1 base, and 7 bases lay outside the gene matches. In DNA form, the CDR3 reads TGTGCCAGCAGCTTAGGTGGGGGACAGGCGACCTACGAGCAGTACTTC. Amino acid sequence: CASSLGGGQATYEQYF.

The chain uses TRBV6-1 and TRBJ1-3; D uncertain. Looked up from germline, CDR1 is MNHNS and CDR2 is SASEGT. The CDR3 has 15 amino acids. With 4 bases removed from V and 0 bases from J, the gap between germline ends came to 10 bases. The CDR3 sequence: CASSAIPSSGNTIYF. DNA of the CDR3: TGTGCCAGCAGTGCCATACCGAGCTCTGGAAACACCATATATTTT.

This clone was found once. The chain links TRBV6-1 to TRBJ2-1; 13 bases are shared with TRBD2. V shed 5 bases and J 8 bases; nucleotides not matched to a gene: 6. The CDR3 spans 15 residues. Germline assignment: CDR1 MNHNS and CDR2 SASEGT. The CDR3: CASSQTSGRAHEQFF. The CDR3 DNA is TGTGCCAGCAGTCAAACTAGCGGGAGGGCCCATGAGCAGTTCTTC.

This clone was seen more than once but under ten times. The chain employs TRBV6-9 and TRBJ2-7; D remains ambiguous. The CDR3 has 16 residues. V was clipped by 0 bases and J by 3 bases, with 15 bases between them. The germline V gene encodes CDR1 MNHGY and CDR2 SVAAGI. Written as DNA, the CDR3 is TGTGCCAGCAGTTATTCGAAATTCCCGGCCTACTACGAGCAGTACTTC. It encodes CASSYSKFPAYYEQYF.

The chain uses TRBV2 and TRBJ1-1, with a possible D match to TRBD1 (5 bases). The CDR3 is made up of 13 amino acids. The V end was cut by 0 bases, the J end by 3 bases, with 5 bases between. Germline V gene lookup returns CDR1 SNHLY and CDR2 FYNNEI. CDR3: CASSEAGDTEAFF. Written as DNA, the CDR3 is TGTGCCAGCAGTGAAGCGGGGGACACTGAAGCTTTCTTT.

The chain couples TRBV29-1 to TRBJ1-2; TRBD1 matches at 7 bases. The germline V gene encodes CDR1 SQVTM and CDR2 ANQGSEA. The CDR3 length is 14 residues. The ends lost 3 bases at V and 13 bases at J; junction bases unmatched: 17. The CDR3 DNA sequence: TGCAGCGTTGATACTTCACAGGGGCTTACTGAGAGCACCTTC. It specifies CSVDTSQGLTESTF.

This rearrangement joins TRBV5-1 to TRBJ2-5, with TRBD2 matching over 8 bases. V shed 2 bases and J 11 bases; nucleotides not matched to a gene: 11. The germline V gene has CDR1 SGHRS and CDR2 YFSETQ. The CDR3 consists of 14 residues. The CDR3 spells CASSLGVAGLEQYF. For the CDR3, the DNA is TGCGCCAGCAGCTTAGGCGTAGCGGGACTGGAGCAGTACTTC.

In this sample, this clone turned up once. The V call is TRBV30, the J call TRBJ1-1, with 10 bases aligning to TRBD1. CDR1 is GTSNPN, CDR2 SVGIG, per germline (reference sequence). After removal of 4 bases from V and 2 bases from J, the junction contained 7 bases not matched to a gene. The CDR3 loop spans 15 amino acids. In DNA form, the CDR3 reads TGTGCCTGGACCGAATGGGACAGGGGAAACACTGAAGCTTTCTTT. This codes for CAWTEWDRGNTEAFF.

The gene calls are TRBV2 and TRBJ2-4, with 8 nucleotides matching TRBD1. V trimming: 7 bases; J trimming: 3 bases; junction bases outside the gene matches: 8. The CDR3 length is 15 residues. The germline V gene encodes CDR1 SNHLY and CDR2 FYNNEI. DNA of the CDR3: TGTGCCAGCAACCTCGGACAGGGCTACAAAAACATTCAGTACTTC. Protein sequence: CASNLGQGYKNIQYF.

The chain couples TRBV7-2 to TRBJ1-2, with 9 nucleotides matching TRBD1. V shed 5 bases and J 4 bases; nucleotides not matched to a gene: 8. Germline V gene lookup returns CDR1 SGHTA and CDR2 FQGNSA. The CDR3 length is 15 residues. CDR3 residues: CASSRPRDRVYGYTF. The CDR3 nucleotides read TGTGCCAGCAGCCGCCCCCGGGACAGGGTCTATGGCTACACCTTC.

In this sample, this clone turned up once. This sequence joins TRBV7-9 and TRBJ2-1; D is undetermined. The CDR3 runs to 11 residues. Germline-derived CDR1 and CDR2 are SEHNR and FQNEAQ (reference sequence). The V end lost 0 bases, the J end lost 7 bases, and 1 base lay between the germline ends. The CDR3 reads CASSLANEQFF. CDR3 bases: TGTGCCAGCAGCTTAGCTAATGAGCAGTTCTTC. Full variable domain (missing parts from reference TRBV7-9 and TRBJ2-1): DTGVSQNPRHKITKRGQNVTFRCDPISEHNRLYWYRQTLGQGPEFLTYFQNEAQLEKSRLLSDRFSAERPKGSFSTLEIQRTEQGDSAMYLCASSLANEQFFGPGTRLTVL.

J is TRBJ2-3 and V is TRBV7-9; unclear D gene. CDR1 is SEHNR, CDR2 FQNEAQ, per germline (reference sequence). Trimming cost V 5 bases and J 6 bases, with 6 bases left between them. The CDR3 consists of 11 residues. CDR3 loop: CASSPRDTQYF. CDR3 in DNA: TGTGCCAGCAGCCCCCGTGATACGCAGTATTTT.

The V gene is TRBV9, the J gene TRBJ2-5; tentative D call: TRBD1 (5 bases). The CDR3 contains 13 residues. CDR1 SGDLS and CDR2 YYNGEE come from the germline V gene. V shed 4 bases and J shed 5 bases, with 12 bases lying between them. CDR3 residues: CASSSQGRETQYF. CDR3 nucleotides: TGTGCCAGCAGCTCCCAGGGTCGGGAGACCCAGTACTTC.

The chain has TRBV6-1 and TRBJ1-2; D call uncertain. V was shortened by 0 bases and J by 0 bases, with 2 bases between the two germline ends. Per the germline V gene, CDR1 is MNHNS and CDR2 is SASEGT. The CDR3 is 13 amino acids. CDR3 residues: CASSEATNYGYTF. CDR3 DNA sequence: TGTGCCAGCAGTGAAGCCACTAACTATGGCTACACCTTC.

This clone has only one observation. Here the CDR3 DNA reads TGCGCCAGCAAGGGACAGGGAATGTGGTACGAGCAGTACTTC. This gives the protein CASKGQGMWYEQYF. The chain joins TRBV5-1 to TRBJ2-5; TRBD1 matches 9 bases. The last part of the DNA fits TRBJ2-7 better; the J call may be wrong. The CDR3 is made up of 14 amino acids. The germline V gene encodes CDR1 SGHRS and CDR2 YFSETQ.

This chain joins TRBV18 and TRBJ2-7, with a tentative D call TRBD1 (6 bases). CDR1 and CDR2 from the germline V gene are KGHSH and LQKENI. V gave up 2 bases and J gave up 2 bases, with 7 bases separating them. The CDR3 covers 13 residues. This CDR3 reads CASSPGQTYEQYF. In nucleotides, the CDR3 is TGTGCCAGCTCACCAGGACAGACCTACGAGCAGTACTTC.

This clone came up once. The CDR3 sequence is CASSLGSGRASSEQFF. DNA of the CDR3: TGTGCCAGCAGCTTGGGGAGCGGGAGGGCCTCCAGTGAGCAGTTCTTC. The genes are TRBV5-6 and TRBJ2-1; 10 bases agree with TRBD2. The V gene end was trimmed by 0 bases and the J gene end by 9 bases; junction bases not matched to a gene: 9. This CDR3 spans 16 amino acids. Germline assignment: CDR1 SGHDT and CDR2 YYEEEE.